The entry below describes one T cell receptor (beta chain). The entry originates in a study of blood T cell repertoires in COVID-19. Clones were read by immunoSEQ multiplex PCR, and TCRdb kept only the in-frame ones, dropping some. In the table there are some 190,000 clones, 65% to 85% of which are singletons. Germline assignment: CDR1 MNHEY and CDR2 SVGAGI. J lost 5 bases, V lost 7 bases, and 8 bases had no gene match. The CDR3 covers 14 residues. The receptor comes from a woman between 25 and 40 years old who had been exposed to COVID-19. The sequencing input was PBMCs or T cells enriched from blood (not recorded which). The rearrangement uses TRBV6-5 and TRBJ1-2; 9 nucleotides line up with TRBD1. Written as DNA, the CDR3 is TGTGCCAGCACCATAGGGACAGGGAGTTATGGCTACACCTTC. It translates to CASTIGTGSYGYTF.